This is a list of T cell receptor beta chains from one sample in a study of identical twins. Using its own MiXCR run on the 5' RACE reads, TCRdb lists one record per CDR3 protein. The sample yields about 890,000 distinct CDR3 sequences, 9% to 15% seen once. These data were also reused for a study on yellow fever vaccine responses in identical twins.

Sequencing used PBMCs. These receptors all stem from a woman aged 18-29 years in good health. CDR3s include the opening cysteine and the closing phenylalanine or tryptophan. Fields, in order: CDR3 DNA, CDR3 protein, J gene, clone size, CDR3 length, D gene, V gene. A D gene is named only where the DNA matches it firmly. Clone size is given for some rows only: seen once, a few or many times, or a class if the clone is expanded.

TGTGCCAGCAGTTTAGAGGGATCTGGAAACACCATATATTTT	CASSLEGSGNTIYF	TRBJ1-3	many	14	-	TRBV5-1
TGTGCCAGCAGTTTTCGGGGTAATGAAAAACTGTTTTTT	CASSFRGNEKLFF	TRBJ1-4	many	13	-	TRBV12-3/TRBV12-4
TGCAGTGCTCCCCAGAAATTAGCGGGGGAGTCCTACAATGAGCAGTTCTTC	CSAPQKLAGESYNEQFF	TRBJ2-1	few	17	TRBD2	TRBV20-1
TGTGCCAGCAGCCAAGACAGGGGGTCGCCCTACGAGCAGTACTTC	CASSQDRGSPYEQYF	TRBJ2-7	-	15	TRBD1	TRBV3-1
TGTGCCATCAGAACGACCTCTGTCACAGATACGCAGTATTTT	CAIRTTSVTDTQYF	TRBJ2-3	few	14	-	TRBV10-3
TGTGCCAGCCTTACAACCCCGGGACTAGCGGAGGGCGAGCAGTACTTC	CASLTTPGLAEGEQYF	TRBJ2-7	-	16	TRBD2	TRBV28
TGTGCCAGCAGTTTAGAACACAGGGTTATCAATCAGCCCCAGCATTTT	CASSLEHRVINQPQHF	TRBJ1-5	few	16	-	TRBV12-3/TRBV12-4
TGCGCCAGCAGGCGGGACGGGGGCTCAGCTTTCTTT	CASRRDGGSAFF	TRBJ1-1	many	12	-	TRBV5-1
TGCGCCAGCACCCTGGGGGCAGTCTATCAAGAGACCCAGTACTTC	CASTLGAVYQETQYF	TRBJ2-5	-	15	-	TRBV5-1
TGTGCCAGCAGACCCCGGGGCGGCCAAGGCCATGAGCAGTTCTTC	CASRPRGGQGHEQFF	TRBJ2-1	-	15	-	TRBV3-1
TGCAGTGCTAGTCCAGGCGGGGGCTACACCTTC	CSASPGGGYTF	TRBJ1-2	-	11	-	TRBV20-1
TGTGCCAGCACCACCGGCGGGGTCCCCTACAATGAGCAGTTCTTC	CASTTGGVPYNEQFF	TRBJ2-1	few	15	-	TRBV7-2
TGTGCCAGCAGTAACACACGTGGAACTAATGAAAAACTGTTTTTT	CASSNTRGTNEKLFF	TRBJ1-4	-	15	-	TRBV7-6
TGTACCAGCAGCCAAGAGTACATTCAGTACTTC	CTSSQEYIQYF	TRBJ2-4	-	11	-	TRBV3-1
TGTGCCAGCAGCTTTTTGATTGCTCACGAGCAGTACTTC	CASSFLIAHEQYF	TRBJ2-7	-	13	-	TRBV5-5
TGTGCCAGCTGCCGGTCGGGGACCCCCGACAATGAGCAGTTCTTC	CASCRSGTPDNEQFF	TRBJ2-1	-	15	-	TRBV3-1
TGCGCCAGCAGTAGACTAGCGCCAGGCGCCGATGAGCAGTTCTTC	CASSRLAPGADEQFF	TRBJ2-1	few	15	TRBD2	TRBV10-2
TGTGCCAGCAGTACCAGGACAGTTGCCTCTAACTATGGCTACACCTTC	CASSTRTVASNYGYTF	TRBJ1-2	-	16	-	TRBV2
TGTGCCACCAGTGACACTTTGGCACAAGAGACCCAGTACTTC	CATSDTLAQETQYF	TRBJ2-5	many	14	-	TRBV24-1
TGTGCCACGAAGGACCCGGAGGACTACGAGCAGTACTTC	CATKDPEDYEQYF	TRBJ2-7	-	13	-	TRBV18
TGTGCCAGCAGCCGGGATCCTCAGTGGGACATTCAGTACTTC	CASSRDPQWDIQYF	TRBJ2-4	-	14	-	TRBV3-1
TGTGCCAGCAGACGACAGGGACCATCCTACAATGAGCAGTTCTTC	CASRRQGPSYNEQFF	TRBJ2-1	few	15	TRBD1	TRBV27
TGTGCCAGCAGGACTAGCGCTTTTGAGCAGTTCTTC	CASRTSAFEQFF	TRBJ2-1	-	12	TRBD2	TRBV6-1
TGTGCCAGCAGTTTCTTTAAGGACATTCAGTACTTC	CASSFFKDIQYF	TRBJ2-4	few	12	-	TRBV28
TGTGCCAGCAGCTTAGGAGGATTGGCCAATGAGCAGTTCTTC	CASSLGGLANEQFF	TRBJ2-1	-	14	-	TRBV7-2
TGTGCCAGTCGGACAGGGACCGGTCGGTGGCCCCAGCATTTT	CASRTGTGRWPQHF	TRBJ1-5	few	14	TRBD1	TRBV28
TGCGCCAGCAGCCATGTACCCGGGACAGGGCCCCAGACTAGCACAGATACGCAGTATTTT	CASSHVPGTGPQTSTDTQYF	TRBJ2-3	-	20	TRBD1	TRBV4-1
TGTGCCAGCAGCCAAGCCGGGACAATTAAAGAGACCCAGTACTTC	CASSQAGTIKETQYF	TRBJ2-5	-	15	-	TRBV3-1
TGTGCCACCTCTTTGGGCACAGATACGCAGTATTTT	CATSLGTDTQYF	TRBJ2-3	many	12	-	TRBV10-3
TGTGCCAGCAGCCACCAACCGGGACAGCGGGTTGATGAGCAGTTCTTC	CASSHQPGQRVDEQFF	TRBJ2-1	many	16	-	TRBV3-1
TGTGCCAGCCCCCCCGAACAGAACACCGGGGAGCTGTTTTTT	CASPPEQNTGELFF	TRBJ2-2	-	14	-	TRBV28
TGTGCCAGCAGCCCCCAGTTTAGCGGTAGCACAGATACGCAGTATTTT	CASSPQFSGSTDTQYF	TRBJ2-3	few	16	-	TRBV11-2
TGCGCCAGCAGCTCCCCCGGGATCTCAAAGGAGACCCAGTACTTC	CASSSPGISKETQYF	TRBJ2-5	-	15	-	TRBV4-1
TGTGCCAGCACCAAGGGACAGAACATGAACACTGAAGCTTTCTTT	CASTKGQNMNTEAFF	TRBJ1-1	-	15	TRBD1	TRBV5-5
TGTGCCAGCAGCCCGTCTGAGGTGAACACCGGGGAGCTGTTTTTT	CASSPSEVNTGELFF	TRBJ2-2	once	15	-	TRBV9
TGCGCCAGCAGGGACAGGGAAGCCAACGGGGAGCTGTTTTTT	CASRDREANGELFF	TRBJ2-2	few	14	TRBD1	TRBV4-1
TGCAGCGTTGGCCCAGGCAGGGTCTCTCTCCAAGAGACCCAGTACTTC	CSVGPGRVSLQETQYF	TRBJ2-5	few	16	-	TRBV29-1
TGCGCCAGCAGCGCCAGCCTAGCGGGGCTCTTGCAAGAGACCCAGTACTTC	CASSASLAGLLQETQYF	TRBJ2-5	few	17	TRBD2	TRBV5-1